This is a list of T cell receptor beta chains from one sample in a study of Tregs in tolerant kidney transplant recipients. Produced via immunoSEQ multiplex PCR; TCRdb's table is partial and in-frame only. The sample contains 90,000 to 150,000 clones, about 90% of which appear only once. Specimen: CD4+ T cells from blood. The receptor source for this set is a human donor in good health. CDR3s include the opening cysteine and the closing phenylalanine or tryptophan. The order of the fields is V gene, D gene, clone size, J gene, CDR3 protein, CDR3 DNA. D genes are given only for firm matches. Only some rows state a clone size, as once, few, many or a class for expanded clones.

>TRBV13|-|once|TRBJ2-7
CASSREGVSSYEQYF
TGTGCCAGCAGCCGGGAAGGGGTCTCCTCCTACGAGCAGTACTTC
>TRBV5-8|-|-|TRBJ1-2
CASSFGTRNYGYTF
TGTGCCAGCAGCTTCGGGACACGTAACTATGGCTACACCTTC
>TRBV6-5|-|once|TRBJ2-5
CASSYGETQYF
TGTGCCAGCAGTTACGGGGAGACCCAGTACTTC
>TRBV7-3|TRBD2|-|TRBJ2-1
CASSPSGVVYNEQFF
TGTGCCAGCAGCCCCAGCGGGGTAGTATACAATGAGCAGTTCTTC
>TRBV10-2|-|-|TRBJ2-7
CASSLIGSTYEQYF
TGCGCCAGCAGTTTAATTGGATCTACCTACGAGCAGTACTTC
>TRBV18|-|-|TRBJ2-6
CASSPLAKSSGANVLTF
TGTGCCAGCTCACCCCTGGCAAAGAGCTCTGGGGCCAACGTCCTGACTTTC
>TRBV18|-|once|TRBJ1-1
CASSPPTIRNTEAFF
TGTGCCAGCTCACCACCGACGATAAGGAACACTGAAGCTTTCTTT
>TRBV5-1|-|once|TRBJ2-3
CASTSGYPDTQYF
TGCGCCAGTACCTCGGGCTATCCAGATACGCAGTATTTT
>TRBV7-9|TRBD1|-|TRBJ2-7
CASSQSSRQGAVIEQYF
TGTGCCAGCAGCCAGAGTAGTAGACAGGGGGCCGTAATCGAGCAGTACTTC
>TRBV18|-|-|TRBJ1-5
CASSRVTGLGSNQPQHF
TGTGCCAGCTCACGGGTCACCGGGTTAGGAAGCAATCAGCCCCAGCATTTT
>TRBV20-1|-|-|TRBJ1-1
CSARGNTEAFF
TGCAGTGCTAGGGGAAACACTGAAGCTTTCTTT
>TRBV2|TRBD2|-|TRBJ2-7
CASSELAGAGPYEQYF
TGTGCCAGCAGTGAACTAGCGGGGGCTGGGCCCTACGAGCAGTACTTC
>TRBV5-4|TRBD2|-|TRBJ2-1
CASSSTVISGSYNEQFF
TGTGCCAGCAGCTCCACGGTGATTAGCGGGTCCTACAATGAGCAGTTCTTC
>TRBV7-3|TRBD1|once|TRBJ1-2
CASSLRQGGGYTF
TGTGCCAGCAGCTTAAGACAGGGGGGGGGCTACACCTTC
>TRBV6-5|-|-|TRBJ2-2
CASSYSGFRNTGELFF
TGTGCCAGCAGTTACTCGGGGTTTAGGAACACCGGGGAGCTGTTTTTT
>TRBV5-1|-|-|TRBJ1-2
CASSLSGSNYGYTF
TGCGCCAGCAGCTTGAGTGGTTCTAACTATGGCTACACCTTC
>TRBV2|-|-|TRBJ2-5
CASTPGGRTLQETQYF
TGTGCCAGCACCCCAGGTGGGCGGACGCTACAAGAGACCCAGTACTTC
>TRBV27|-|-|TRBJ1-1
CASSFDRLNTEAFF
TGTGCCAGCAGTTTTGACAGGCTGAACACTGAAGCTTTCTTT
>TRBV15|-|-|TRBJ1-2
CATSREIINYGYTF
TGTGCCACCAGCAGAGAAATAATTAACTATGGCTACACCTTC
>TRBV5-1|TRBD1|-|TRBJ2-6
CASGTGTNSGANVLTF
TGCGCCAGCGGGACAGGGACGAACTCTGGGGCCAACGTCCTGACTTTC
>TRBV7-9|-|-|TRBJ2-5
CASSPTDAGETQYF
TGTGCCAGCAGCCCGACGGACGCCGGGGAGACCCAGTACTTC
>TRBV18|TRBD1|-|TRBJ2-7
CASSLGQGNEQYF
TGTGCCAGCTCACTAGGACAGGGAAACGAGCAGTACTTC
>TRBV11-3|-|-|TRBJ2-1
CASSFIRGDQFF
TGTGCCAGCAGCTTCATCCGGGGAGACCAGTTCTTC
>TRBV9|-|-|TRBJ2-1
CASSAPRNEQFF
TGTGCCAGCAGCGCCCCCCGAAATGAGCAGTTCTTC
>TRBV11-3|-|-|TRBJ2-3
CASSPRDSRDTQYF
TGTGCCAGCAGCCCCCGGGACTCCAGAGATACGCAGTATTTT
>TRBV10-3|-|-|TRBJ2-7
CAISESEGGYDEQYF
TGTGCCATCAGTGAGTCCGAGGGGGGTTACGACGAGCAGTACTTC
>TRBV11-3|TRBD2|-|TRBJ2-5
CASSRTSGRYQETQYF
TGTGCCAGCAGCCGGACTAGCGGGCGGTACCAAGAGACCCAGTACTTC
>TRBV18|-|-|TRBJ1-3
CASSPRAPFSGNTIYF
TGTGCCAGCTCACCACGTGCCCCCTTCTCTGGAAACACCATATATTTT
>TRBV5-4|-|-|TRBJ2-3
CASSLRGTDTQYF
TGTGCCAGCAGCTTGCGGGGCACAGATACGCAGTATTTT
>TRBV15|-|-|TRBJ1-1
CATSTRPGQRSAFF
TGTGCCACCAGCACTCGTCCGGGACAACGGTCGGCTTTCTTT
>TRBV10-3|TRBD1|-|TRBJ1-5
CAIRGQGGQPQHF
TGTGCCATCAGAGGACAGGGCGGTCAGCCCCAGCATTTT
>TRBV11-3|-|-|TRBJ2-5
CASSPRSGFQETQYF
TGTGCCAGCAGCCCTAGGTCAGGGTTCCAAGAGACCCAGTACTTC
>TRBV7-9|-|-|TRBJ2-1
CASSLGQRWEQFF
TGTGCCAGCAGCTTGGGCCAGAGGTGGGAGCAGTTCTTC
>TRBV5-1|-|-|TRBJ2-1
CASSLDYYNEQFF
TGCGCCAGCAGCTTGGACTACTACAATGAGCAGTTCTTC
>TRBV15|TRBD2|-|TRBJ2-3
CATSRDGREARGDTQYF
TGTGCCACCAGCAGAGATGGTCGGGAGGCCCGTGGAGATACGCAGTATTTT
>TRBV18|-|-|TRBJ1-1
CASSPGVSTEAFF
TGTGCCAGCTCACCAGGGGTGAGTACTGAAGCTTTCTTT
>TRBV30|-|-|TRBJ1-5
CAWSRNSNQPQHF
TGTGCCTGGAGCCGCAATAGCAATCAGCCCCAGCATTTT
>TRBV19|TRBD1|-|TRBJ1-5
CASTADRARNQPQHF
TGTGCCAGTACCGCGGACAGGGCGCGCAACCAGCCCCAGCATTTT
>TRBV2|TRBD1|-|TRBJ1-2
CASSEWQGARTF
TGTGCCAGCAGTGAATGGCAGGGGGCACGCACCTTC
>TRBV19|-|-|TRBJ2-1
CASGGTRSYNEQFF
TGTGCCAGTGGGGGGACACGGAGCTACAATGAGCAGTTCTTC
>TRBV19|-|once|TRBJ1-3
CASIDRPGNTIYF
TGTGCCAGTATTGACCGCCCTGGAAACACCATATATTTT
>TRBV18|TRBD1|-|TRBJ1-2
CASLGTGQSRYTF
TGTGCCAGCTTGGGGACGGGACAGTCTCGCTACACCTTC
>TRBV2|-|-|TRBJ1-1
CASSLRAGRTEAFF
TGTGCCAGCAGTCTGAGGGCAGGGCGGACTGAAGCTTTCTTT
>TRBV7-9|-|-|TRBJ2-2
CASSLAGGSNTGELFF
TGTGCCAGCAGCTTAGCCGGAGGCTCGAACACCGGGGAGCTGTTTTTT
>TRBV11-3|-|-|TRBJ2-2
CASSFVSGLGELFF
TGTGCCAGCAGCTTCGTATCAGGTCTCGGGGAGCTGTTTTTT
>TRBV5-5|TRBD1|-|TRBJ1-3
CASSFDRVERNTIYF
TGTGCCAGCAGCTTTGACAGGGTTGAGCGAAACACCATATATTTT
>TRBV9|-|-|TRBJ1-1
CASSVESRVRGNTEAFF
TGTGCCAGCAGCGTAGAGTCCCGCGTCCGGGGGAACACTGAAGCTTTCTTT
>TRBV19|-|-|TRBJ1-1
CASTRTETGTEAFF
TGTGCCAGTACCCGGACAGAAACCGGCACTGAAGCTTTCTTT
>TRBV6-6|-|-|TRBJ1-2
CASRDSPYGYTF
TGTGCCAGCAGGGACAGCCCCTATGGCTACACCTTC
>TRBV6-1|-|-|TRBJ1-2
CASSESYMGTYGYTF
TGTGCCAGCAGTGAATCGTATATGGGAACATATGGCTACACCTTC
>TRBV18|-|-|TRBJ2-7
CASSRGLGSYEQYF
TGTGCCAGCTCACGGGGCCTAGGGTCCTACGAGCAGTACTTC
>TRBV9|TRBD2|-|TRBJ2-3
CASSKGLAGVGDTQYF
TGTGCCAGCAGCAAGGGACTAGCGGGAGTCGGCGATACGCAGTATTTT
>TRBV6-5|-|-|TRBJ2-7
CASESTNEQYF
TGTGCCAGCGAGTCGACCAACGAGCAGTACTTC
>TRBV11-2|-|-|TRBJ2-1
CASSPKVGGFSYNEQFF
TGTGCCAGCAGCCCAAAGGTCGGGGGCTTCTCCTACAATGAGCAGTTCTTC
>TRBV5-1|-|-|TRBJ2-7
CASSLVDHNYEQYF
TGCGCCAGCAGCTTGGTAGACCACAACTACGAGCAGTACTTC